This TCR beta chain was documented in a study of blood T cell repertoires in COVID-19. Across the study: The study drew acute and convalescent COVID-19 samples from the United States, Italy and Spain. Nucleic acid was either cDNA or gDNA, and it came from T cells, B-cell-depleted T cells, or PBMCs.

CDR1 and CDR2 from the germline V gene are SGHAT and FQNNGV. This CDR3 contains 16 residues. With V trimmed by 1 base and J by 2 bases, 6 bases remained unmatched. Authors' analysis steps: Estimation of nucleated cell counts was performed using reference gene primer amplification. Clones were read by immunoSEQ multiplex PCR, and TCRdb kept only the in-frame ones, dropping some. The V and J calls and clone size come from that table; D and trimming were worked out from the DNA. The profile shows roughly 110,000 clones, about 88% of them singletons. V is TRBV11-2 and J is TRBJ1-2, with 8 bases matching TRBD1. This clonotype was obtained from a man aged 35 to 55 with acute or convalescent COVID-19. The source material was peripheral blood. DNA for the CDR3: TGTGCCAGCAGCTTAGGACTCAGGGGGCGCAACTATGGCTACACCTTC. Its translation is CASSLGLRGRNYGYTF.